This T cell receptor beta chain stems from a study of monozygotic twins with inflammatory bowel disease. For each CDR3 protein, TCRdb gives one entry from its re-call of the 5' RACE reads, without DNA. The sample holds 310,000 or so distinct CDR3 sequences. The germline CDR1 and CDR2 sequences are MNHNS and SASEGT. CDR3 size: 17 residues. Concerning this clonotype itself: Its cognate antigen is unknown.

The total RNA came straight from whole blood, and T cells were not sorted beforehand. General study findings and limits: No one strong IBD-associated signal or clonotype was supported.

This clonotype was sampled from a human donor with ulcerative colitis or Crohn's disease, or a healthy co-twin of an affected twin (not recorded which). The rearrangement links TRBV6-1 to TRBJ2-5; absent DNA, TCRdb's TRBD2 call cannot be checked. The material sequenced was blood. The CDR3 sequence: CASRSTVQRGFQETQYF.